The 13 T cell receptor beta chains below were found in one sample sequenced in a study of cytomegalovirus exposure and HLA in healthy donors. The primer mix had 60 Vbeta and 13 Jbeta primers. Here immunoSEQ multiplex PCR was the method, and the copy in TCRdb shows in-frame clones only, minus some. The table shows 84,000 or so clones, with approximately 60% occurring only once. Specimen: PBMCs. The origin of the receptors is a woman aged 25 to 45 in good health and CMV-seropositive.

This sequence joins TRBV5-1 and TRBJ2-7; 8 nucleotides align to TRBD1. CDR1 is SGHRS, CDR2 YFSETQ, per germline. The V gene end was trimmed by 2 bases and the J gene end by 2 bases; junction bases not matched to a gene: 3. The length of the CDR3 is 14 residues. This CDR3 is CASSLQGGAYEQYF. Written as DNA, the CDR3 is TGCGCCAGCAGCTTACAGGGGGGTGCCTACGAGCAGTACTTC. Full variable domain (missing parts from reference TRBV5-1 and TRBJ2-7): KAGVTQTPRYLIKTRGQQVTLSCSPISGHRSVSWYQQTPGQGLQFLFEYFSETQRNKGNFPGRFSGRQFSNSRSEMNVSTLELGDSALYLCASSLQGGAYEQYFGPGTRLTVT.

This clone was observed a handful of times. The chain recombines TRBV5-1 with TRBJ2-1; 8 bases align to TRBD1. Germline V CDR1 and CDR2: SGHRS, YFSETQ. V was clipped by 4 bases and J by 4 bases; unmatched bases: 7. The CDR3 consists of 15 residues. The CDR3 sequence: CASSPAGGPYNEQFF. In nucleotides, the CDR3 is TGCGCCAGCAGCCCCGCAGGGGGCCCGTACAATGAGCAGTTCTTC.

The chain recombines TRBV19 with TRBJ2-5; possible D gene TRBD2, 6 bases. The CDR3 loop spans 12 amino acids. Germline assignment: CDR1 LNHDA and CDR2 SQIVND (reference sequence). Trimming took off 6 bases at V and 4 bases at J, with 9 bases between the two ends. CDR3 protein: CASRGRGETQYF. The CDR3, as DNA: TGTGCCAGTAGGGGGCGGGGAGAGACCCAGTACTTC.

This chain connects TRBV18 to TRBJ2-3; tentatively, D is TRBD1 (6 bases). The CDR3 is 17 amino acids. The V and J ends lost 3 bases and 2 bases respectively, with 18 bases between them. The germline V gene has CDR1 KGHSH and CDR2 LQKENI. CDR3 in DNA: TGTGCCAGCTCACCGACTCGAGCTCAGGGGACCACAGATACGCAGTATTTT. Its protein product is CASSPTRAQGTTDTQYF.

Only a few counts were recorded for this clone. This chain links TRBV4-1 with TRBJ2-3, with 8 bases aligning to TRBD2. The CDR3 is 15 amino acids. CDR1 MGHRA and CDR2 YSYEKL come from the germline V gene. J was trimmed by 0 bases and V by 4 bases; bases with no gene match: 3. The CDR3 DNA reads TGCGCCAGCAGCCTCCAGCGGGGGAGCACAGATACGCAGTATTTT. Translation gives CASSLQRGSTDTQYF.

Only a few counts were recorded for this clone. One end of the junction varies from germline; a read error may be responsible. Here the CDR3 reads CSSSLAHRTDTGELFF. DNA for the CDR3: TGTTCCAGCAGCTTAGCTCACCGGACAGACACCGGGGAGCTGTTTTTT. The genes are TRBV7-9 and TRBJ2-2; D possibly corresponds to TRBD1 (6 bases). The CDR3 contains 16 residues. Looked up from germline, CDR1 is SEHNR and CDR2 is FQNEAQ (reference sequence).

This chain uses TRBV5-6 with TRBJ2-2; 8 bases match TRBD2. Trimming took 1 base from V and 2 from J; bases not matched to a gene: 7. The CDR3 length is 17 residues. Germline V gene data show CDR1 as SGHDT and CDR2 as YYEEEE. DNA of the CDR3: TGTGCCAGCAGCTTGACGGGGGGGCACGTTAACACCGGGGAGCTGTTTTTT. Encoded protein: CASSLTGGHVNTGELFF.

The chain has TRBV10-3 and TRBJ2-4; the match to TRBD2 covers 9 bases. Looked up from germline, CDR1 is ENHRY and CDR2 is SYGVKD. The CDR3 loop spans 17 amino acids. V lost 5 bases to trimming and J lost 0 bases; unmatched junction nucleotides: 8. DNA for the CDR3: TGTGCCATCAGTCCTAGCGGGGACGGCTTAGCCAAAAACATTCAGTACTTC. Encoded protein: CAISPSGDGLAKNIQYF.

The chain recombines TRBV2 with TRBJ1-1; D is perhaps TRBD1 (5 bases). This CDR3 contains 14 residues. CDR1 is SNHLY and CDR2 is FYNNEI in the germline V gene. Trimming pared 6 bases from V and 2 bases from J, leaving 13 bases between. The CDR3, as DNA: TGTGCCAGCAGCCCCATGGGGGGAAACACTGAAGCTTTCTTT. This sequence encodes CASSPMGGNTEAFF.

This chain joins TRBV7-9 and TRBJ2-5; a weak D match, TRBD2 (5 bases). Germline V lookup: CDR1 SEHNR, CDR2 FQNEAQ (reference sequence). The CDR3 loop spans 13 amino acids. Trimming took 5 bases from V and 5 from J, leaving 12 bases between them. The DNA of the CDR3 is TGTGCCAGCAGCATGCAGGAGGTCGAGACCCAGTACTTC. Protein sequence: CASSMQEVETQYF.

The chain couples TRBV4-1 to TRBJ2-1, with TRBD1 identical over 9 bases. Germline-derived CDR1 and CDR2 are MGHRA and YSYEKL. The CDR3 covers 19 residues. The V and J ends lost 4 bases and 2 bases, in that order; junction bases with no gene match: 15. The CDR3 nucleotides are TGCGCCAGCAGCCGGCGGGTTATTTGGGACAGGGCCCCCTACAATGAGCAGTTCTTC. Residues: CASSRRVIWDRAPYNEQFF.

V is TRBV11-3 and J is TRBJ1-1; 7 bases are shared with TRBD1. V dropped 4 bases and J dropped 1; count of bases not matched to a gene: 9. Germline CDR1 SGHNT, CDR2 YENEEA. This CDR3 contains 16 residues. The chain's CDR3 is CASSSHPWTGNTEAFF. CDR3 in DNA: TGTGCCAGCAGCTCCCACCCATGGACAGGGAACACTGAAGCTTTCTTT.

The V gene is TRBV28, the J gene TRBJ1-4; 10 nucleotides align to TRBD1. Germline-derived CDR1 and CDR2 are MDHEN and SYDVKM. With 3 bases clipped from V and 1 base from J, the junction kept 8 bases outside the gene matches. The CDR3 totals 18 residues. Written as DNA, the CDR3 is TGTGCCAGCAGTTTGAGGTGGGGGACAGGGGTAACTAATGAAAAACTGTTTTTT. This gives the protein CASSLRWGTGVTNEKLFF.